The rows below give T cell receptor beta chains drawn from one sample of a study of cytomegalovirus exposure and HLA in healthy donors. Profiling relied on immunoSEQ multiplex PCR, and the TCRdb table lists in-frame clones only, not all of them. The sample yields just under 250,000 clones, 82% seen once. Sequencing used PBMCs. These receptors all come from a woman in her forties in good health and CMV-seropositive. Both conserved end residues are part of each CDR3. The order of the fields is clone size, D gene, V gene, J gene, CDR3 protein, CDR3 DNA. A D gene is named only where the DNA matches it firmly. Size values are once, few and many counts, or a class for expanded clones, and some rows have none.

>NA|NA|TRBV9|TRBJ2-1
CASSVGQGGQFF
TGTGCCAGCAGCGTAGGCCAAGGGGGTCAGTTCTTC
>NA|NA|TRBV20-1|TRBJ2-5
CSARQQETQYF
TGCAGTGCTAGACAGCAAGAGACCCAGTACTTC
>NA|NA|TRBV12-5|TRBJ1-1
CASGLPQRGGTEAFF
TGTGCTAGTGGTTTGCCCCAACGGGGGGGTACTGAAGCTTTCTTT
>NA|NA|TRBV11-2|TRBJ2-5
CASSTIPGKKQETQYF
TGTGCCAGCAGCACCATCCCAGGGAAAAAACAAGAGACCCAGTACTTC
>NA|NA|TRBV5-4|TRBJ1-6
CASSIDSELNSPLHF
TGTGCCAGCAGCATTGACAGCGAACTAAATTCACCCCTCCACTTT
>NA|NA|TRBV14|TRBJ1-4
CASSDFSRVPNEKLFF
TGTGCCAGCAGCGACTTCTCCCGGGTCCCTAATGAAAAACTGTTTTTT
>NA|TRBD1|TRBV13|TRBJ1-1
CASSPTLRWGQEGPTNTEAFF
TGTGCCAGCAGCCCAACCCTTCGGTGGGGACAGGAAGGACCGACGAACACTGAAGCTTTCTTT
>NA|TRBD1|TRBV27|TRBJ1-1
CASRTGSTEAFF
TGTGCCAGCAGGACAGGGTCCACTGAAGCTTTCTTT
>once|TRBD2|TRBV11-2|TRBJ2-1
CASSSYSAGEEQFF
TGTGCCAGCAGCTCCTACTCAGCGGGAGAAGAGCAGTTCTTC
>few|TRBD1|TRBV7-2|TRBJ1-3
CASSSGTASGNTIYF
TGTGCCAGCAGCTCGGGGACAGCCTCTGGAAACACCATATATTTT
>NA|NA|TRBV27|TRBJ1-3
CASSHKLTGPGNTIYF
TGTGCCAGCAGTCACAAGCTTACAGGGCCTGGAAACACCATATATTTT
>once|NA|TRBV18|TRBJ1-3
CASSPTTVLSRNTIYF
TGTGCCAGCTCACCTACGACTGTATTATCTAGAAACACCATATATTTT
>NA|TRBD1|TRBV5-1|TRBJ1-4
CASSPRQGGSNEKLFF
TGCGCCAGCAGCCCCCGACAGGGAGGATCTAATGAAAAACTGTTTTTT
>NA|TRBD1|TRBV18|TRBJ1-1
CASSPPQGAGAFF
TGTGCCAGCTCACCACCACAGGGGGCCGGGGCTTTCTTT
>NA|TRBD1|TRBV15|TRBJ1-1
CATSRDRGHTEAFF
TGTGCCACCAGCAGGGACAGGGGCCACACTGAAGCTTTCTTT
>NA|TRBD1|TRBV27|TRBJ2-2
CASSTGQGRTGELFF
TGTGCCAGCAGTACCGGACAGGGACGGACCGGGGAGCTGTTTTTT
>NA|NA|TRBV30|TRBJ2-7
CAWKLDAYGSGEQYF
TGTGCCTGGAAATTGGATGCCTACGGTTCGGGAGAGCAGTACTTC
>NA|NA|TRBV4-1|TRBJ1-3
CASSQTISPGRALGNTIYF
TGCGCCAGCAGCCAAACAATCTCCCCGGGCAGGGCTTTAGGAAACACCATATATTTT
>NA|TRBD2|TRBV18|TRBJ2-7
CASSPEASGVSYEQYF
TGTGCCAGCTCACCAGAGGCTAGCGGGGTCTCCTACGAGCAGTACTTC
>NA|NA|TRBV4-3|TRBJ1-1
CASSQVSVAEAFF
TGCGCCAGCAGCCAAGTGTCCGTAGCTGAAGCTTTCTTT
>few|NA|TRBV14|TRBJ1-4
CASSPSRQKLFF
TGTGCCAGCAGCCCCTCCCGACAGAAACTGTTTTTT
>NA|TRBD2|TRBV5-6|TRBJ2-4
CASSLRGTSHIQYF
TGTGCCAGCAGCTTGAGGGGGACTAGTCACATTCAGTACTTC
>NA|TRBD1|TRBV30|TRBJ1-2
CAWSVGQGRNGYTF
TGTGCCTGGAGTGTTGGACAGGGAAGGAATGGCTACACCTTC
>once|NA|TRBV18|TRBJ1-2
CASSPPTVRREGYTF
TGTGCCAGCTCACCGCCGACAGTTCGTCGGGAGGGCTACACCTTC